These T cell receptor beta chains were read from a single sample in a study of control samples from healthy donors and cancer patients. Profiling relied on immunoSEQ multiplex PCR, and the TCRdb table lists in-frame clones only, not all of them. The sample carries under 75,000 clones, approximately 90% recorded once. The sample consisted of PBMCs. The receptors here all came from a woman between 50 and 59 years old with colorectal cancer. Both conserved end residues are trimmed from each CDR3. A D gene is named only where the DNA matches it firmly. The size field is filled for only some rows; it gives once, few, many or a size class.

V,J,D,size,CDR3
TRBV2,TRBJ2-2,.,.,ASSVVDTGELF
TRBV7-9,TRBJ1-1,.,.,ASSQLRGGITEAF
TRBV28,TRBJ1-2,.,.,ASSSSLLLGYT
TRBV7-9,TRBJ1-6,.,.,ASSLAAINSPLH
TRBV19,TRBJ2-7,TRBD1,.,ASRGTGRYYEQY
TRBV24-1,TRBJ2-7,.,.,ATSDSTSYEQY
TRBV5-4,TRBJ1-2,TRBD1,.,ASSLDRVYGYT
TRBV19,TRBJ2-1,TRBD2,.,ASSTQRGSSYNEQF
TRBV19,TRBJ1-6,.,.,ASQTGGDDSPLH
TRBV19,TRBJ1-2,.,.,ASRDGGANYGYT
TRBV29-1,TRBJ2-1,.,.,SVVTRNEQF
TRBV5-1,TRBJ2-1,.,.,ASSLVWVEDEQF
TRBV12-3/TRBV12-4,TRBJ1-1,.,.,ASSRIIRAEAF
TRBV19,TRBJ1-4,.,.,ASSISSGGDSPEKLF
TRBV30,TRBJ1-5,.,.,AWSRDIYSNQPQH
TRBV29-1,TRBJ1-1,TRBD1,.,SVEGGQGNRLNTEAF
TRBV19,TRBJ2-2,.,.,ASSSSVRTGELF
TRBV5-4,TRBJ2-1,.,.,ASSLVQGTYNEQF
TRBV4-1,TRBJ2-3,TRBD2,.,ASSQDRGRGTTDTQY
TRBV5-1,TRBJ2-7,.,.,ASTTQGGFYEQY
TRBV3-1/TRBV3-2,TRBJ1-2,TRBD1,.,ASSQTTGAYGYT
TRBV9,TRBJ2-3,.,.,ASSGEDAQY
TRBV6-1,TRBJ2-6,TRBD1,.,ASSDNRGTLSGANVLT
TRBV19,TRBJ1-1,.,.,ASLASKDMNTEAF
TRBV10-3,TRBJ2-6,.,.,AISETGTISSGANVLT
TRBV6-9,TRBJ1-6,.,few,ASSYCAGSSPLH